Sequencing of this T cell receptor beta chain was carried out in a study of T cells in Graves' hyperthyroidism and ophthalmopathy. Study results and caveats: Blood also contained most expanded thyroid clonotypes above 0.001.

Newly diagnosed hyperthyroidism patients aged 18 to 65 years had disease lasting under 2 months. Reasons for excluding patients were uncontrolled infection, other autoimmune disease, pregnancy or lactation. Authors of the study amplified TCR beta CDR3 regions from RNA transcripts. An initial round of RT-PCR targeting the TCR CDR3 relied on the HTBI primer set. Each CDR3 protein is one row after TCRdb ran MiXCR on the multiplex PCR reads. The repertoire holds about 560,000 distinct CDR3 sequences, with about 43% as singletons. The V gene's germline CDR1 is SNHLY and CDR2 FYNNEI. The V end was cut by 5 bases, the J end by 2 bases, with 18 bases between. The CDR3 is made up of 16 amino acids. This clonotype was counted only a few times. Its target is not known.

The specimen was peripheral blood or thyroid tissue (not recorded which). This TCR was recovered from a woman aged 18-29 years with Graves' hyperthyroidism. The chain couples TRBV2 to TRBJ1-1; D gene ambiguous. CDR3 in amino acids: CASSYTLPGTNTEAFF. CDR3 DNA: TGTGCCAGCAGTTACACCCTTCCGGGAACCAACACTGAAGCTTTCTTT.